The clone carrying this T cell receptor (beta chain) has just a few counts. The data are from a study of T cells after yellow fever vaccination. TCRdb re-analysed the 5' RACE reads in MiXCR, keeping a single row per CDR3 protein. Altogether some 350,000 distinct CDR3 sequences are present, over 8% being singletons, with the ten largest covering under 20%. Trimming removed 5 bases from V and 5 bases from J, with 7 bases in between. This CDR3 has 12 residues. CDR1 MNHNY and CDR2 SVGAGI come from the germline V gene (reference sequence). The specimen was PBMCs, collected on the day of the first yellow fever vaccination. The receptor comes from a man aged 18 to 35 who received the YFV17D yellow fever vaccine. This chain uses TRBV6-6 with TRBJ2-1; D call uncertain. The CDR3 is CASSQLHNEQFF. CDR3 nucleotide sequence: TGTGCCAGCAGTCAACTTCACAATGAGCAGTTCTTC.